The 6 T cell receptor beta chains given below trace back to one sample, sequenced in a study of blood T cell repertoires in COVID-19. Sequencing was performed with immunoSEQ multiplex PCR; in TCRdb, only in-frame clones are kept and a portion is missing. The profile covers some 220,000 clones, with around four fifths appearing a single time and more than 6% taken by the ten largest. The sample consisted of peripheral blood. These receptors came from a woman aged 60-75 years with active or convalescent COVID-19.

The V gene is TRBV29-1, the J gene TRBJ2-1; 7 bases are a match to TRBD1. The CDR3 sequence is 12 residues long. V trimming: 4 bases; J trimming: 8 bases; junction bases outside the gene matches: 5. Germline CDR1 and CDR2: SQVTM and ANQGSEA. This CDR3 reads CSVGQGFDEQFF. The CDR3 bases are TGCAGCGTTGGACAGGGTTTCGATGAGCAGTTCTTC.

This clone has just one count. The chain carries TRBV19 and TRBJ1-5; possibly TRBD1 for D (5 bases). Germline assignment: CDR1 LNHDA and CDR2 SQIVND (reference sequence). With 8 bases removed from V and 7 bases from J, the gap between germline ends came to 18 bases. The CDR3 covers 14 residues. The DNA of the CDR3 is TGTGCCAGTCGCGGGACTGGGGGGGGGCAGCCCCAGCATTTT. It translates to CASRGTGGGQPQHF.

V is TRBV3-1 (or the pseudogene TRBV3-2) and J is TRBJ1-2; D is possibly TRBD1 (5 bases). The CDR3 sequence is 12 residues long. Germline V gives CDR1 LGHDT, CDR2 YNNKEL (reference sequence). V was cut by 1 base and J by 8 bases, with 8 bases left in between. The CDR3: CASSQGRVGYTF. CDR3 nucleotide sequence: TGTGCCAGCAGCCAAGGCAGGGTGGGCTACACCTTC.

The V call is TRBV7-8, the J call TRBJ1-1; 9 bases agree with TRBD1. Per the germline V gene, CDR1 is SGHVS and CDR2 is FQNEAQ. The CDR3 runs 12 residues. Trimming took 4 bases from V and 10 from J; bases not matched to a gene: 4. CDR3 residues: CASSSPTGGAFF. The CDR3 nucleotides read TGTGCCAGCAGCTCGCCGACAGGGGGAGCTTTCTTT.

The V and J genes are TRBV19 and TRBJ1-2, with D maybe TRBD1 (6 bases). Germline CDR1 is LNHDA and CDR2 is SQIVND (reference sequence). V lost 6 bases and J lost 0, with 8 bases in between. The CDR3 is made up of 13 amino acids. Written as DNA, the CDR3 is TGTGCCAGTAGCCGGACAGCTAACTATGGCTACACCTTC. It encodes CASSRTANYGYTF. The full variable domain, completed using reference TRBV19 and TRBJ1-2, is DGGITQSPKYLFRKEGQNVTLSCEQNLNHDAMYWYRQDPGQGLRLIYYSQIVNDFQKGDIAEGYSVSREKKESFPLTVTSAQKNPTAFYLCASSRTANYGYTFGSGTRLTVV.

The chain joins TRBV11-2 to TRBJ1-1, with D unresolved. This CDR3 comprises 14 residues. Germline-derived CDR1 and CDR2 are SGHAT and FQNNGV. Deletions cut 3 bases from V and 4 bases from J, with 12 bases between. Here the CDR3 DNA reads TGTGCCAGCAGCTTGGGAGGGTGGGTCACTGAAGCTTTCTTT. Translating it yields CASSLGGWVTEAFF. Supplemented by reference TRBV11-2 and TRBJ1-1, the full variable domain reads EAGVAQSPRYKIIEKRQSVAFWCNPISGHATLYWYQQILGQGPKLLIQFQNNGVVDDSQLPKDRFSAERLKGVDSTLKIQPAKLEDSAVYLCASSLGGWVTEAFFGQGTRLTVV.